Below, 13 T cell receptor beta chains from the same sample are listed, as sequenced in a study of a mutant IDH1 vaccine in newly diagnosed glioma. The time point was: week 35, safety follow-up. Each vaccine dose was 300 ug of mutant IDH1 20-mer peptide, with topical imiquimod. Libraries were prepared by immunoSEQ multiplex PCR; TCRdb keeps only in-frame clonotypes and omits some of them. The repertoire consists of tens of thousands of clones, with approximately 84% occurring once and the leading ten covering about 12%. These receptors lack a known antigen. The material sequenced was PBMCs, taken from a glioma patient whose treatment included an IDH1 peptide vaccine. The receptors were gathered from a man younger than 35 with glioma.

The rearrangement joins TRBV5-6 to TRBJ2-1, with 9 bases that match TRBD1. CDR1 SGHDT and CDR2 YYEEEE come from the germline V gene. V lost 4 bases and J lost 6; bases outside the gene matches: 5. CDR3 length equals 14 residues. This chain's CDR3 is CASSRDRVINEQFF. The CDR3 DNA reads TGTGCCAGCAGCCGGGACAGGGTAATCAATGAGCAGTTCTTC. The whole variable domain, remainder taken from reference TRBV5-6 and TRBJ2-1, is DAGVTQSPTHLIKTRGQQVTLRCSPKSGHDTVSWYQQALGQGPQFIFQYYEEEERQRGNFPDRFSGHQFPNYSSELNVNALLLGDSALYLCASSRDRVINEQFFGPGTRLTVL.

This chain connects TRBV30 to TRBJ1-6; D remains unclear. Trimming removed 2 bases at V and 7 bases at J, with 12 bases between. The CDR3 length is 14 residues. Germline-derived CDR1 and CDR2 are GTSNPN and SVGIG (reference sequence). CDR3 residues: CAWSPSQKNSPLHF. The DNA for the CDR3 is TGTGCCTGGAGTCCTTCACAGAAAAATTCACCCCTCCACTTT.

The V call is TRBV29-1, the J call TRBJ2-7; 9 nucleotides agree with TRBD1. From germline, CDR1 is SQVTM and CDR2 ANQGSEA. Unmatched junction bases numbered 3, after V lost 7 bases and J lost 2 bases. The length of the CDR3 is 12 residues. The CDR3 region has the DNA TGCAGCGGCCGGGACAGGGCCTACGAGCAGTACTTC. This gives the protein CSGRDRAYEQYF.

J is TRBJ2-1 and V is TRBV5-4; 7 nucleotides match TRBD2. This CDR3 contains 14 residues. The V gene end was trimmed by 1 base and the J gene end by 7 bases; junction bases not matched to a gene: 5. Germline lookup yields CDR1 SGHNT and CDR2 YYREEE (reference sequence). The CDR3, as DNA: TGTGCCAGCAGCTTGTGGCGGGAGCCTAATGAGCAGTTCTTC. Protein sequence: CASSLWREPNEQFF.

The chain uses TRBV5-1 and TRBJ1-6, with TRBD1 as a possible D gene (5 bases). Germline values: CDR1 SGHRS, CDR2 YFSETQ. V lost 0 bases and J 9 bases, leaving 7 bases between the germline ends. This CDR3 spans 13 amino acids. The CDR3 DNA reads as TGCGCCAGCAGCTTGGGGGGGTCTTCACCCCTCCACTTT. As protein: CASSLGGSSPLHF. The full variable domain, completed using reference TRBV5-1 and TRBJ1-6, is KAGVTQTPRYLIKTRGQQVTLSCSPISGHRSVSWYQQTPGQGLQFLFEYFSETQRNKGNFPGRFSGRQFSNSRSEMNVSTLELGDSALYLCASSLGGSSPLHFGNGTRLTVT.

This chain uses TRBV19 with TRBJ1-1; no reliable D call. The CDR3 runs 15 residues. The V and J ends lost 7 bases and 0 bases respectively, with 15 bases between them. Germline assignment: CDR1 LNHDA and CDR2 SQIVND (reference sequence). The CDR3 DNA follows: TGTGCCAGTAAAAGGGCCTGGGAGGTGAACACTGAAGCTTTCTTT. This codes for CASKRAWEVNTEAFF.

This clone was counted a single time. For the CDR3, the DNA is TGTGCCAGCAGCTTAGATCGTCGAACCTACCTGGATGGCATATATTTT. It yields the protein CASSLDRRTYLDGIYF. This chain connects TRBV7-9 to TRBJ1-3; D not certain. The CDR3 is made up of 16 amino acids. V shed 1 base and J shed 12 bases, with 22 bases lying between them. Germline lookup yields CDR1 SEHNR and CDR2 FQNEAQ (reference sequence).

The sample holds a few counts of this clone. This chain links TRBV4-1 with TRBJ1-1, with no clear D. The CDR3 spans 16 residues. Looked up from germline, CDR1 is MGHRA and CDR2 is YSYEKL. V was shortened by 1 base and J by 3 bases, with 15 bases between the two germline ends. CDR3 nucleotide sequence: TGCGCCAGCAGCCAAGTGCGGGTTTACGGGGACACTGAAGCTTTCTTT. This codes for CASSQVRVYGDTEAFF.

The CDR3 nucleotides read TGTGCCTGGAGTCGGGCTGCCCCCTACGAGCAGTACTTC. It yields the protein CAWSRAAPYEQYF. The chain is built from TRBV30 and TRBJ2-7; D remains unclear. The V end was cut by 2 bases, the J end by 2 bases, with 10 bases between. The CDR3 totals 13 residues. Germline loops: CDR1 GTSNPN, CDR2 SVGIG (reference sequence).

The V call is TRBV5-6, the J call TRBJ1-4, with D possibly being TRBD1 (6 bases). Trimming shortened V by 4 bases and J by 5 bases, and 15 bases separated the two germline ends. Germline V gene sequence: CDR1 SGHDT, CDR2 YYEEEE. The length of the CDR3 is 15 residues. The CDR3 nucleotides read TGTGCCAGCAGCATGGGGGGGGCGCCGAATGAAAAACTGTTTTTT. Translating it yields CASSMGGAPNEKLFF.

CDR3 in amino acids: CASSPRTPFGAFF. CDR3 sequence (DNA): TGTGCCAGCTCACCACGGACACCATTTGGGGCTTTCTTT. The V call is TRBV18, the J call TRBJ1-1, with D perhaps TRBD1 (5 bases). The CDR3 covers 13 residues. Germline CDR1 reads KGHSH; CDR2 reads LQKENI. Trimming shortened V by 1 base and J by 11 bases, and 14 bases separated the two germline ends.

The chain joins TRBV6-1 to TRBJ1-5; possibly TRBD1 for D (5 bases). The CDR3 is made up of 16 amino acids. V lost 0 bases, J lost 2 bases, and 11 bases lay in between. Germline V lookup: CDR1 MNHNS, CDR2 SASEGT. The CDR3 reads CASSEAMGQGNQPQHF. The CDR3 DNA is TGTGCCAGCAGTGAAGCGATGGGGCAGGGCAATCAGCCCCAGCATTTT.

The V and J genes are TRBV6-6 and TRBJ1-2; D is undetermined. CDR1 is MNHNY, CDR2 SVGAGI, per germline (reference sequence). The CDR3 totals 12 residues. V lost 8 bases and J lost 8, with 15 bases in between. The CDR3 loop reads CASRPRTEGYTF. The CDR3 DNA is TGTGCCAGCCGCCCTAGAACGGAGGGCTACACCTTC.